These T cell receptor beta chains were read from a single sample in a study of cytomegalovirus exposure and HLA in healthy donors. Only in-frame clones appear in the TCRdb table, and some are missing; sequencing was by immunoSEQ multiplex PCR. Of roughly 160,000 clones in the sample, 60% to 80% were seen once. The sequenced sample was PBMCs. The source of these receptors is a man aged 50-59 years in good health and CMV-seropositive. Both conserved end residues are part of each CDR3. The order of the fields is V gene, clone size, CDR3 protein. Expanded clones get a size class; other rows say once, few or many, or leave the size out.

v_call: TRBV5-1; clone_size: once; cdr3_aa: CASSPSGGNQPQHF
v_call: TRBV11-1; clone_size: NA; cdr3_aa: CASSLLAGGLEQFF
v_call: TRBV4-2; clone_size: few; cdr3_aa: CASSQELAGGLLDTQYF
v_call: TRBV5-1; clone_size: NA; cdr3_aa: CASSLAPSGGYNEQFF
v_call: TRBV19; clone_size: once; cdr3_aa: CATKGGHRTNEQYF
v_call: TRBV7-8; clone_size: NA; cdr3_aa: CASSLEGGRSTDTQYF
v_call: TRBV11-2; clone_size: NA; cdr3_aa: CASSLGGPRPYEQYF
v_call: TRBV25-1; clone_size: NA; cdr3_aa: CASSAGTGDEQYF
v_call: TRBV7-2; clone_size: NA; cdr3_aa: CASSFGLAGISYEQYF
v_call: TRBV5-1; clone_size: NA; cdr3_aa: CASSFDSSSGANVLTF
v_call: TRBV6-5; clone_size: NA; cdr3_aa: CASSYAPRDTQYF
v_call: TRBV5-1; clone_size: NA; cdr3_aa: CASSLDGAGQFF
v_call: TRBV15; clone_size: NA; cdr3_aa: CATSRGGVNQPQHF
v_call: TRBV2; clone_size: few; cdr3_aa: CASSEERVVGTDTQYF
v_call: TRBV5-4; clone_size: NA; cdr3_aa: CASSLGRGNNEQFF
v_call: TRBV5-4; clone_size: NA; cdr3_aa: CASSVPGLALHNEQFF
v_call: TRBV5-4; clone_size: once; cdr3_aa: CASSSDRAYGYTF
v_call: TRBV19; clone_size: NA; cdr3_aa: CASVSRRTNEQFF
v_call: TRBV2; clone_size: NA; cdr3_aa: CASRFSDQPQHF
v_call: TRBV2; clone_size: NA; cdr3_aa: CASMKGTGVNYGYTF
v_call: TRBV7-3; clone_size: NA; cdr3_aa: CASSPGQGARNEQFF
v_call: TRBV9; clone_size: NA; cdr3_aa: CASSKTSGKSGETQYF
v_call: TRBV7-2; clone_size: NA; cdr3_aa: CASSPGLAGSTDTQYF
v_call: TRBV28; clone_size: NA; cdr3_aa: CASSHGTGYSGANVLTF
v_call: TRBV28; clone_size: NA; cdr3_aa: CASKEGPREPQHF
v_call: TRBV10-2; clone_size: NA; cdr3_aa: CASSEFSDQPQHF
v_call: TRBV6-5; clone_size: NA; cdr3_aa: CASSSLDSVEAFF
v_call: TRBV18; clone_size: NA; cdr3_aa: CASSPIPTGYNEQFF
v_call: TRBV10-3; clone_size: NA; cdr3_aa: CAIREGTASSTDTQYF
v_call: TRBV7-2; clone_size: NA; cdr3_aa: CASSLQLLGGSNEQFF
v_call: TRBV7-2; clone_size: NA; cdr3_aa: CASSSRDRGFYEQYF
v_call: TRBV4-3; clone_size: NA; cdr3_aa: CASSQDEGLREKLFF
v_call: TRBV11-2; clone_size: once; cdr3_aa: CASSPGGGAFNEQFF
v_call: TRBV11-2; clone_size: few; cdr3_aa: CASSSTGSYGYTF
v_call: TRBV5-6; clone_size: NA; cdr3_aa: CASSLAGDLAKNIQYF
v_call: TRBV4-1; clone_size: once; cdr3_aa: CASSRPSGGERSPLHF
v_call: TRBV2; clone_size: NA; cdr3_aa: CASWGTGIEIALPAQYF
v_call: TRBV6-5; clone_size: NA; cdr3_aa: CASSYNPLIDTEAFF
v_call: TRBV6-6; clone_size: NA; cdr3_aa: CASSEQGDIQYF
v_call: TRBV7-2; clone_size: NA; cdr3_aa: CASSPGSRTGKLFF
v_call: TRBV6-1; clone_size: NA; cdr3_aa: CASSGLANTEAFF
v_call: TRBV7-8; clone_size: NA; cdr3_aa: CASSTPMGGGALDTQYF
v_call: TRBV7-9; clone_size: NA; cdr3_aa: CASSQRDIGGYEQYF